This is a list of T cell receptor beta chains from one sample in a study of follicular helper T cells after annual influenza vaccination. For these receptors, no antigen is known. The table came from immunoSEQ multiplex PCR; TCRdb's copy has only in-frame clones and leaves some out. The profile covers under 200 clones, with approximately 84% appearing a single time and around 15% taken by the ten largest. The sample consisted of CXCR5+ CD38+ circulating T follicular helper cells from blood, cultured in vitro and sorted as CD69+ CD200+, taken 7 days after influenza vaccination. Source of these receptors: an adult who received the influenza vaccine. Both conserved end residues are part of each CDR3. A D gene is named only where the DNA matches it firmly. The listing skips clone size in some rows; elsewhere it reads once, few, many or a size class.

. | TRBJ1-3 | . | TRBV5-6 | TGTGCCAGCAGCTCGGGGAGTTCGCACACCATATATTTT | CASSSGSSHTIYF
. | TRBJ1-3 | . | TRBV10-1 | TGCGCCAGCAAGCATGGAAACACCATATATTTT | CASKHGNTIYF
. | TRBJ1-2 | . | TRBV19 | TGTGCCAGTAGGGGAGACCGGGACCGCTATGGCTACACCTTC | CASRGDRDRYGYTF
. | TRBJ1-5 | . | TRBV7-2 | TGTGCCAGCAGCTTAGCCTGGGACAGCAATCAGCCCCAGCATTTT | CASSLAWDSNQPQHF
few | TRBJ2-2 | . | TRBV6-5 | TGTGCCAGCAGTTACCGGCCTACCCTGAACACCGGGGAGCTGTTTTTT | CASSYRPTLNTGELFF
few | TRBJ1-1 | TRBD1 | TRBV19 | TGTGCCAGTAGTATGAGGACAGGGGGAGGGTCTGAAGCTTTCTTT | CASSMRTGGGSEAFF
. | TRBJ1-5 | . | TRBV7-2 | TGTGCCAGCGGCTTAGCCTGGGACAGCAATCAGCCCCAGCATTTT | CASGLAWDSNQPQHF
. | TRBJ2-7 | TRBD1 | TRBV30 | TGTGCCTGGAGTGGGACAGGGGGTAAGCAGTACTTC | CAWSGTGGKQYF
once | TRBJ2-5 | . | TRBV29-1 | TGCAGCACCAGCTACGGGCAAGAGACCCAGTACTTC | CSTSYGQETQYF
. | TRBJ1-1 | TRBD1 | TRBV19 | TGTGCCAGTAGTAAAAGGACAGGGGGCTCCACTGAAGCTTTCTTT | CASSKRTGGSTEAFF
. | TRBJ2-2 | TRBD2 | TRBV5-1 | TGCGCCAGCAGCTCAGGACTAGCGGGGACTTCGAACACCGGGGAGCTGTTTTTT | CASSSGLAGTSNTGELFF